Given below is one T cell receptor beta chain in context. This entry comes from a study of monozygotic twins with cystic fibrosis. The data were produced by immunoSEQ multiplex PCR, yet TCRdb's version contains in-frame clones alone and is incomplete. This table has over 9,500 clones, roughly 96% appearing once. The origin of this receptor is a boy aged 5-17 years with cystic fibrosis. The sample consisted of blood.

The CDR3 is CASKEQDYYNEQFF. In DNA form, the CDR3 reads TGTGCCAGCAAGGAACAGGATTACTACAATGAGCAGTTCTTC. The chain recombines TRBV2 with TRBJ2-1; D possibly corresponds to TRBD1 (5 bases). This CDR3 has 14 amino acids. V dropped 7 bases and J dropped 3 bases, with 13 bases sitting between them. Germline V lookup: CDR1 SNHLY, CDR2 FYNNEI.